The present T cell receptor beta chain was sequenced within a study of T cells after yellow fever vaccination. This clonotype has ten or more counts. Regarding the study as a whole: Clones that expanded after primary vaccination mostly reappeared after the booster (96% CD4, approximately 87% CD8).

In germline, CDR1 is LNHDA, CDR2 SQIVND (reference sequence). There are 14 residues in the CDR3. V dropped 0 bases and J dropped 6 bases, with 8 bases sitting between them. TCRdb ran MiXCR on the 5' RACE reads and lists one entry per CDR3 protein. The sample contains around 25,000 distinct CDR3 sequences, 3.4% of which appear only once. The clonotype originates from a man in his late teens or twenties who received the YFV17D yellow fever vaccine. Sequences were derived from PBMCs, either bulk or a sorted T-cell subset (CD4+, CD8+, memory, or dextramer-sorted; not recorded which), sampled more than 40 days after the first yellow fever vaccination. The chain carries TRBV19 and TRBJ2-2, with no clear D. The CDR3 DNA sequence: TGTGCCAGTAGTATAGAAAGGACGGCCGGGGAGCTGTTTTTT. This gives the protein CASSIERTAGELFF.